This TCR beta chain was captured by sequencing in a study of T cells in Graves' hyperthyroidism and ophthalmopathy. Findings of the study overall: Peripheral blood also featured most of the thyroid clonotypes expanded above 0.001.

With regard to this clonotype: Its specificity is not known.

It was RNA transcripts that yielded the amplified TCR beta CDR3 regions. Primed by the HTBI set, a first-round RT-PCR was run on the TCR CDR3. TCRdb reprocessed the multiplex PCR reads via MiXCR and lists one record per CDR3 protein. This sample has 600,000 to 850,000 distinct CDR3 sequences, with under 20% found just once. The hyperthyroidism patients had all been newly diagnosed, and their disease duration was under 2 months. Their ages ranged from 18 to 65 years. The CDR3 contains 12 residues. V lost 6 bases and J lost 6, with 11 bases in between. The germline V gene has CDR1 LNHDA and CDR2 SQIVND (reference sequence).

The clonotype was recovered from a woman in her forties or fifties with Graves' hyperthyroidism that later progressed to Graves' ophthalmopathy. The J gene is TRBJ1-1, the V gene TRBV19; D is uncertain. Sequences were obtained from blood. The CDR3 DNA sequence: TGTGCCAGTAGCGGGGAAATCGCTGAAGCTTTCTTT. Protein product: CASSGEIAEAFF. Full variable domain (missing parts from reference TRBV19 and TRBJ1-1): DGGITQSPKYLFRKEGQNVTLSCEQNLNHDAMYWYRQDPGQGLRLIYYSQIVNDFQKGDIAEGYSVSREKKESFPLTVTSAQKNPTAFYLCASSGEIAEAFFGQGTRLTVV.